This T cell receptor (beta chain) was sequenced in a study of CD8+ T cells in alopecia areata. Across the study: Severity of treated patients was scored by affected scalp percentage.

General observations from the study: Tofacitinib significantly brought down scalp clonality and expanded CD8+ clones among top 100. Clonality exceeded that of normal scalp in lesional scalp, most notably in alopecia totalis/universalis.

Extraction and reverse transcription of RNA yielded cDNA as the sequencing template. The data were produced by immunoSEQ multiplex PCR, yet TCRdb's version contains in-frame clones alone and is incomplete. The sample carries some 130,000 clones, 53% recorded once. Indicated treatment: oral pan-JAK inhibitor, 5-10 mg twice daily. Peripheral blood and lesional scalp punch biopsies came from alopecia areata patients. Trimming removed 2 bases at V and 1 base at J, with 6 bases between. The CDR3 is made up of 13 amino acids. The V gene's germline CDR1 is GTSNPN and CDR2 SVGIG (reference sequence). This clone was seen a few times. Antigen unknown. Other DNA sequences of this sample code for an identical CDR3.

The chain recombines TRBV30 with TRBJ1-5; D might be TRBD1 (5 bases). The receptor comes from a human donor with alopecia areata. The starting material was CD4+ T cells sorted from blood, obtained at week 4, from a patient treated with tofacitinib. CDR3 bases: TGTGCCTGGAGTAGGGACAGCAATCAGCCCCAGCATTTT. Translation: CAWSRDSNQPQHF.